One T cell receptor (beta chain) is described in this entry. There is no known antigen for this receptor. No base qualities exist here, and no much larger clone lies one base off it. The sequencer listed for this sample is Illumina HiSeq 2500. Quantitative 5'-RACE with molecular barcodes was the method used to prepare the TCR beta libraries. From the authors' description of their analysis: A new computational method, built on a probabilistic model of VDJ rearrangement, was used to identify disease-linked TCR variants. TCRdb took the public reads, trimmed them with fastp at Q25, ran MiXCR for clone calling and kept in-frame beta chains. A single entry per CDR3 protein holds the most common genes and DNA from its merged rows. TCRdb's processing, not the authors', yielded these V and J calls. This sample has over 600,000 distinct CDR3 sequences in its table, and under 20% of those were observed once. The ten biggest clones cover under 20% of the sample.

This record comes from a study of CD8 T cells in ankylosing spondylitis (dated by TCRdb to 2016 to 2017). Background on the whole study: To find TCR variants linked to disease, the study profiled T cell receptor beta repertoires in ankylosing spondylitis patients and healthy donors. The whole study cohort included about a hundred healthy donors and over 20 ankylosing spondylitis patients. Peripheral blood was sampled, and synovial fluid was additionally collected from ankylosing spondylitis patients.

Beyond this particular receptor, the publication reports: The disease-linked clones showed a CD8+ phenotype and occurred at relatively low frequencies in peripheral blood. A TCR beta motif made up of eight highly homologous amino acid variants appeared to be characteristic of blood from ankylosing spondylitis patients. Some motif variants were previously reported in synovial fluid and blood of reactive arthritis patients, suggesting common disease-initiation mechanisms. The disease-linked clones were reported as significantly enriched in matched synovial fluid samples from ankylosing spondylitis patients.

The sequenced material came from blood, either unsorted or a sorted T cell fraction (not recorded which). This clonotype was obtained from a male donor with ankylosing spondylitis.

The bases are TGTGCCAGCAGCCCGCATCGTCCAGACACAGATACGCAGTATTTT. It is translated as CASSPHRPDTDTQYF. The receptor chain draws on TRBV7-6 and TRBJ2-3; the D gene cannot be named for sure. The germline V gene provides CDR1 SGHVS and CDR2 FNYEAQ. Deletion took 5 bases off V and 2 bases off J, with a span of 14 bases between the germline ends. Including cysteine and phenylalanine, the CDR3 has 15 amino acids. Here the CDR3 DNA is all that survives: 45 bases in frame from base 1.